This T cell receptor (beta chain) is from a study of human T cells and chemical hapten exposure. Across the study: Variation in per-sample TCR yields came mainly from small pooled library volume differences.

The time point was: healthy volunteer bleed at 2 weeks. Total RNA was isolated from unfractionated whole blood. At least ten counts were recorded for this clonotype. Germline assignment: CDR1 MDHEN and CDR2 SYDVKM. V lost 5 bases and J lost 7; bases outside the gene matches: 12. The CDR3 runs 17 residues. TCRdb passed the RACE reads through MiXCR, listing each CDR3 protein once. The table records about 93,000 distinct CDR3 sequences, around 9% of them present only once. The rearrangement joins TRBV28 to TRBJ2-1, with TRBD2 identical over 12 bases. Material for sequencing was whole blood. The receptor was isolated from a female donor in good health. Some clones in this sample may be carry-over from other donors' samples. The CDR3: CASSPRLAGVLGNEQFF. Written as DNA, the CDR3 is TGTGCCAGCAGTCCCAGACTAGCGGGAGTATTGGGGAATGAGCAGTTCTTC.